Presented here are 21 T cell receptor beta chains from one specimen sequenced in a study of cytomegalovirus exposure and HLA in healthy donors. Amplification used 60 Vbeta primers and 13 Jbeta primers. Using immunoSEQ multiplex PCR, the repertoire was profiled, and TCRdb retains in-frame clones only, with some absent. The sample lists about 190,000 clones, over 70% occurring once. The sample taken for sequencing was PBMCs. All receptors derive from a woman aged 18-35 years in good health and CMV-seronegative.

The chain has TRBV9 and TRBJ1-2, with 7 bases that match TRBD1. Germline CDR1 reads SGDLS; CDR2 reads YYNGEE. With V trimmed by 0 bases and J by 4 bases, 6 bases remained unmatched. CDR3 length: 15 residues. The CDR3 DNA follows: TGTGCCAGCAGCGTAGGGTCGGGACAGATCTATGGCTACACCTTC. Translated: CASSVGSGQIYGYTF. Full variable domain (missing parts from reference TRBV9 and TRBJ1-2): DSGVTQTPKHLITATGQRVTLRCSPRSGDLSVYWYQQSLDQGLQFLIQYYNGEERAKGNILERFSAQQFPDLHSELNLSSLELGDSALYFCASSVGSGQIYGYTFGSGTRLTVV.

The rearrangement uses TRBV11-1 and TRBJ2-7, with D tentatively TRBD1 (6 bases). V lost 7 bases and J 3 bases, leaving 16 bases between the germline ends. The CDR3 loop spans 14 amino acids. Germline CDR1 is SGHAT and CDR2 is FQDESV (reference sequence). In DNA form, the CDR3 reads TGTGCCAGCACAGAAGGGGGTTTCGTCTACGAGCAGTACTTC. It specifies CASTEGGFVYEQYF.

The J gene is TRBJ1-1, the V gene TRBV7-6; D remains ambiguous. In germline, CDR1 is SGHVS, CDR2 FNYEAQ. The CDR3 covers 13 residues. Trimming removed 3 bases at V and 2 bases at J, with 7 bases between. CDR3 amino acids: CASSFEGNTEAFF. The CDR3 nucleotides read TGTGCCAGCAGCTTTGAGGGAAACACTGAAGCTTTCTTT.

The chain joins TRBV6-4 to TRBJ2-7; 7 bases fit TRBD2. V lost 2 bases to trimming and J lost 0 bases; unmatched junction nucleotides: 7. The length of the CDR3 is 16 residues. Germline CDR1 is MRHNA and CDR2 is SNTAGT. Here the CDR3 DNA reads TGTGCCAGCAGTGACCCAGCTGCGGGAGCCTCCTACGAGCAGTACTTC. Its translation is CASSDPAAGASYEQYF.

The rearrangement joins TRBV27 to TRBJ2-6; 11 bases line up with TRBD1. Germline CDR1 and CDR2: MNHEY and SMNVEV (reference sequence). This CDR3 contains 18 residues. The ends lost 2 bases at V and 4 bases at J; junction bases unmatched: 7. The CDR3 nucleotides read TGTGCCAGCAGTTTAGAAGGACAGGGGGCAGCCGGGGCCAACGTCCTGACTTTC. Translation gives CASSLEGQGAAGANVLTF.

The chain has TRBV11-2 and TRBJ1-5, with 10 bases fitting TRBD1. The V segment lost 5 bases and the J segment 6 bases; nucleotides outside the gene matches: 7. Per germline, CDR1 SGHAT and CDR2 FQNNGV. The CDR3 is made up of 15 amino acids. CDR3: CASSLGTGVAQPQHF. The CDR3 nucleotides are TGTGCCAGCAGCCTCGGGACAGGGGTTGCTCAGCCCCAGCATTTT.

This sequence joins TRBV4-2 and TRBJ1-4; D remains ambiguous. The germline gives CDR1 LGHNA, CDR2 YNFKEQ. Trimming left V 3 bases short and J 6 bases short, with 14 bases between. This CDR3 has 15 residues. CDR3 DNA: TGTGCCAGCAGCCATACCGAGCGGGCGGATGAAAAACTGTTTTTT. This translates into CASSHTERADEKLFF.

CDR3 nucleotides: TGTGCCAGCAGTTACTCGAGACGGAGTAACACCTACGAGCAGTACTTC. This translates into CASSYSRRSNTYEQYF. This chain uses TRBV6-5 with TRBJ2-7, with D uncertain. V was shortened by 0 bases and J by 2 bases, with 14 bases between the two germline ends. CDR1 and CDR2 from the germline V gene are MNHEY and SVGAGI. This CDR3 region has 16 residues.

J is TRBJ2-6 and V is TRBV6-1; perhaps TRBD1 as D (5 bases). The V and J ends lost 4 bases and 0 bases respectively, with 7 bases between them. This CDR3 is built from 15 residues. The germline V gene has CDR1 MNHNS and CDR2 SASEGT. Here the CDR3 DNA reads TGTGCCAGCAGTGTCCAGGGCTCTGGGGCCAACGTCCTGACTTTC. The encoded protein is CASSVQGSGANVLTF.

The rearrangement joins TRBV30 to TRBJ2-5; possible D gene TRBD2, 6 bases. The CDR3 extends over 13 amino acids. CDR1 and CDR2 from the germline V gene are GTSNPN and SVGIG (reference sequence). V dropped 3 bases and J dropped 5 bases, with 13 bases sitting between them. The CDR3 loop is CAWRMGGRETQYF. In DNA, the CDR3 is TGTGCCTGGAGGATGGGGGGTCGTGAGACCCAGTACTTC. Together with reference TRBV30 and TRBJ2-5, the CDR3 gives the full variable domain: SQTIHQWPATLVQPVGSPLSLECTVEGTSNPNLYWYRQAAGRGLQLLFYSVGIGQISSEVPQNLSASRPQDRQFILSSKKLLLSDSGFYLCAWRMGGRETQYFGPGTRLLVL.

The chain is built from TRBV13 and TRBJ2-3, with 8 bases aligning to TRBD1. From germline, CDR1 is PRHDT and CDR2 FYEKMQ (reference sequence). V shed 6 bases and J 5 bases; nucleotides not matched to a gene: 10. This CDR3 region has 15 residues. The CDR3 sequence: CASRVDRDAGDTQYF. The CDR3 nucleotides read TGTGCCAGCAGGGTGGACAGGGACGCGGGAGATACGCAGTATTTT. The variable domain in full, with the rest retrieved from reference TRBV13 and TRBJ2-3, is AAGVIQSPRHLIKEKRETATLKCYPIPRHDTVYWYQQGPGQDPQFLISFYEKMQSDKGSIPDRFSAQQFSDYHSELNMSSLELGDSALYFCASRVDRDAGDTQYFGPGTRLTVL.

The chain couples TRBV29-1 to TRBJ2-2; 7 nucleotides agree with TRBD2. This CDR3 is built from 15 residues. Germline-derived CDR1 and CDR2 are SQVTM and ANQGSEA. The V segment lost 3 bases and the J segment 6 bases; nucleotides outside the gene matches: 10. The CDR3 protein is CSVDGLGGMAGELFF. The CDR3, as DNA: TGCAGCGTTGACGGACTAGGCGGTATGGCCGGGGAGCTGTTTTTT.

This clone was picked up one time. The genes are TRBV6-1 and TRBJ2-2, with D unresolved. The CDR3 runs 11 residues. Deletions cut 10 bases from V and 2 bases from J, with 5 bases between. The germline gives CDR1 MNHNS, CDR2 SASEGT. The chain's CDR3 is CATQNTGELFF. The DNA of the CDR3 is TGTGCCACCCAAAACACCGGGGAGCTGTTTTTT.

V usage is TRBV4-1 and J usage is TRBJ2-1; 7 nucleotides match TRBD2. Per the germline V gene, CDR1 is MGHRA and CDR2 is YSYEKL. With 0 bases clipped from V and 2 bases from J, the junction kept 16 bases outside the gene matches. The CDR3 consists of 20 residues. CDR3 DNA sequence: TGCGCCAGCAGCCAAGATCGGAGCGCGGGAGTCCATTCTGCCTACAATGAGCAGTTCTTC. Protein sequence: CASSQDRSAGVHSAYNEQFF.

Here the CDR3 reads CASSVDHRYGNTIYF. As DNA, the CDR3 is TGTGCCAGCAGCGTAGATCATAGATATGGAAACACCATATATTTT. This chain uses TRBV9 with TRBJ1-3, with no clear D. The V gene lost 0 bases and the J gene lost 3 bases, with 10 bases spanning the gap. The CDR3 totals 15 residues. From germline, CDR1 is SGDLS and CDR2 YYNGEE.

The chain recombines TRBV7-2 with TRBJ1-2, with unresolved D. Trimming took off 2 bases at V and 2 bases at J, with 6 bases between the two ends. The CDR3 contains 13 residues. Germline values: CDR1 SGHTA, CDR2 FQGNSA. As DNA, the CDR3 is TGTGCCAGCAGCTTATACGGGAACTATGGCTACACCTTC. Translated: CASSLYGNYGYTF.

The rearrangement links TRBV29-1 to TRBJ1-2, with 8 bases that match TRBD1. This CDR3 region has 14 residues. Trimming at V came to 4 bases and at J to 4 bases, leaving 8 bases not matched to a gene. CDR1 is SQVTM and CDR2 is ANQGSEA in the germline V gene. CDR3 in amino acids: CSVGGGQAFYGYTF. The CDR3 coding sequence is TGCAGCGTTGGGGGGGGACAGGCCTTCTATGGCTACACCTTC.

The chain is built from TRBV6-4 and TRBJ2-7, with D possibly being TRBD1 (6 bases). The CDR3 length is 12 residues. V shed 6 bases and J shed 3 bases, with 9 bases lying between them. Germline loops: CDR1 MRHNA, CDR2 SNTAGT. The CDR3 is CASSPQGYEQYF. As DNA, the CDR3 is TGTGCCAGCAGCCCACAGGGCTACGAGCAGTACTTC.

This chain uses TRBV19 with TRBJ2-7; 8 bases line up with TRBD1. Germline V gene data show CDR1 as LNHDA and CDR2 as SQIVND (reference sequence). The CDR3 loop spans 14 amino acids. The V and J ends lost 2 bases and 5 bases, in that order; junction bases with no gene match: 5. CDR3 region: CASSIRGQGHEQYF. In DNA form, the CDR3 reads TGTGCCAGTAGTATACGTGGACAGGGTCACGAGCAGTACTTC.

The chain combines TRBV28 with TRBJ1-5; 7 bases are shared with TRBD1. The ends lost 6 bases at V and 5 bases at J; junction bases unmatched: 10. This CDR3 region has 15 residues. Germline V gene data show CDR1 as MDHEN and CDR2 as SYDVKM. CDR3 amino acids: CASRWGQQNYQPQHF. CDR3 DNA sequence: TGTGCCAGCAGGTGGGGACAGCAGAATTATCAGCCCCAGCATTTT.

The chain combines TRBV6-4 with TRBJ2-7, with D perhaps TRBD1 (5 bases). The germline V gene has CDR1 MRHNA and CDR2 SNTAGT. Trimming took off 1 base at V and 0 bases at J, with 16 bases between the two ends. CDR3 size: 17 residues. The CDR3 here is CASSDYGPQTGSYEQYF. The CDR3 bases are TGTGCCAGCAGTGACTATGGCCCACAAACAGGCTCCTACGAGCAGTACTTC.